A single sample is the source of the 32 T cell receptor beta chains below, sequenced in a study of Ad26.COV2.S vaccination and SARS-CoV-2 variants. TCRdb's table, derived via immunoSEQ multiplex PCR, lists solely in-frame clones and lacks some. The table has some 250,000 clones, 88% seen once. Stated treatment: around 19 received Ad26.COV2.S at low or high dose, single or two shots; several received placebo; per-sample allocation not given. Samples analyzed were those drawn on day 63 after the first vaccine or placebo injection. Sequences were derived from peripheral blood, sampled in a trial of Ad26.COV2.S vaccine versus placebo. These receptors all stem from a person between 18 and 60 years old who received the Ad26.COV2.S COVID-19 vaccine or a placebo.

The CDR3 spells CASSEGRGLRDGYTF. DNA of the CDR3: TGTGCCAGCAGTGAGGGCAGGGGGCTTCGAGATGGCTACACCTTC. This sequence joins TRBV25-1 and TRBJ1-2, with 8 bases that match TRBD1. The V segment lost 3 bases and the J segment 6 bases; nucleotides outside the gene matches: 9. Germline V CDR1 and CDR2: MGHDK, SYGVNS. This CDR3 is built from 15 residues.

The V call is TRBV6-6, the J call TRBJ2-7; D is ambiguous. The CDR3 contains 13 residues. CDR1 is MNHNY, CDR2 SVGAGI, per germline (reference sequence). V was clipped by 6 bases and J by 0 bases, with 9 bases between them. This CDR3 is CASRRHHSYEQYF. CDR3 bases: TGTGCCAGCAGGCGACACCACTCCTACGAGCAGTACTTC.

This chain links TRBV2 with TRBJ1-5; D not resolved. The CDR3 sequence is 15 residues long. Germline loops: CDR1 SNHLY, CDR2 FYNNEI. V was trimmed by 6 bases and J by 4 bases, leaving 16 bases between them. CDR3 residues: CASRGETGRNQPQHF. The CDR3 DNA follows: TGTGCCAGCAGGGGAGAAACCGGGAGAAATCAGCCCCAGCATTTT.

The V and J genes are TRBV5-1 and TRBJ1-4; 9 nucleotides agree with TRBD1. Trimming removed 3 bases from V and 6 bases from J; junction bases left unmatched: 3. The CDR3 is 14 residues long. Per the germline V gene, CDR1 is SGHRS and CDR2 is YFSETQ. The CDR3 coding sequence is TGCGCCAGCAGCTCTGGACAGGGGCATGAAAAACTGTTTTTT. As protein: CASSSGQGHEKLFF.

This clone was detected once. The V gene is TRBV10-3, the J gene TRBJ2-7; D call uncertain. This CDR3 contains 12 residues. The ends were cut back, 4 bases at V and 5 bases at J, with 9 bases in the middle. Looked up from germline, CDR1 is ENHRY and CDR2 is SYGVKD. DNA of the CDR3: TGTGCCATCAGTGCACGGATCCACGAGCAGTACTTC. Amino acids: CAISARIHEQYF.

The CDR3 here is CASSPLRGDTQYF. The DNA for the CDR3 is TGTGCCAGCTCACCACTCCGGGGGGATACGCAGTATTTT. The V gene is TRBV18, the J gene TRBJ2-3; tentatively, D is TRBD2 (6 bases). Germline loops: CDR1 KGHSH, CDR2 LQKENI. V was trimmed by 1 base and J by 6 bases, leaving 8 bases between them. CDR3 length: 13 residues.

The chain combines TRBV7-2 with TRBJ1-5; D gene uncertain. Germline CDR1 and CDR2: SGHTA and FQGNSA. Trimming left V 1 base short and J 6 bases short, with 7 bases between. This CDR3 region has 13 residues. CDR3 nucleotides: TGTGCCAGCAGCTTAGTGGTGGGTCAGCCCCAGCATTTT. Translated, it gives CASSLVVGQPQHF. The full variable domain, completed using reference TRBV7-2 and TRBJ1-5, is GAGVSQSPSNKVTEKGKDVELRCDPISGHTALYWYRQSLGQGLEFLIYFQGNSAPDKSGLPSDRFSAERTGGSVSTLTIQRTQQEDSAVYLCASSLVVGQPQHFGDGTRLSIL.

This sequence joins TRBV2 and TRBJ2-2; 9 bases agree with TRBD2. Germline CDR1 reads SNHLY; CDR2 reads FYNNEI. The CDR3 loop spans 18 amino acids. Trimming at V came to 7 bases and at J to 1 base, leaving 13 bases not matched to a gene. The CDR3 spells CASTRSVRLAVNTGELFF. The CDR3 DNA reads as TGTGCCAGCACCCGTTCTGTTAGACTAGCGGTGAACACCGGGGAGCTGTTTTTT.

The chain has TRBV12-3 or TRBV12-4 and TRBJ1-6, with D hard to call. The CDR3 sequence is 13 residues long. Deletions cut 6 bases from V and 6 bases from J, with 9 bases between. The DNA of the CDR3 is TGTGCCAGCAGCCCGCGACTTAATTCACCCCTCCACTTT. Protein sequence: CASSPRLNSPLHF.

In nucleotides, the CDR3 is TGTGCCAGCAGTGTACCTGCTGGAAACACCATATATTTT. Translation gives CASSVPAGNTIYF. V is TRBV25-1 and J is TRBJ1-3, with D hard to call. The CDR3 extends over 13 amino acids. The germline CDR1 and CDR2 sequences are MGHDK and SYGVNS. V lost 4 bases and J lost 2, with 6 bases in between.

This chain connects TRBV28 to TRBJ1-3, with D uncertain. This CDR3 has 16 amino acids. CDR1 MDHEN and CDR2 SYDVKM come from the germline V gene. The ends were cut back, 2 bases at V and 0 bases at J, with 11 bases in the middle. In DNA form, the CDR3 reads TGTGCCAGCAGTTTACCCTTGGGGTTCTCTGGAAACACCATATATTTT. Its protein is CASSLPLGFSGNTIYF.

This clone was recorded only once. The chain couples TRBV7-9 to TRBJ2-7; D uncertain. CDR1 and CDR2 from the germline V gene are SEHNR and FQNEAQ (reference sequence). CDR3 size: 13 residues. Trimming took off 1 base at V and 3 bases at J, with 7 bases between the two ends. The CDR3 DNA follows: TGTGCCAGCAGCTTAGGACCGTACTACGAGCAGTACTTC. Translated, it gives CASSLGPYYEQYF.

The chain combines TRBV18 with TRBJ1-5, with unresolved D. The CDR3 length is 16 residues. Trimming pared 4 bases from V and 2 bases from J, leaving 15 bases between. CDR1 is KGHSH, CDR2 LQKENI, per germline. The CDR3 is CASSQLTPRGNQPQHF. The CDR3 DNA reads as TGTGCCAGCTCACAGCTAACTCCAAGGGGCAATCAGCCCCAGCATTTT.

The genes are TRBV28 and TRBJ2-7; 7 positions agree with TRBD1. The germline V gene has CDR1 MDHEN and CDR2 SYDVKM. V was clipped by 4 bases and J by 0 bases; unmatched bases: 3. The CDR3 covers 14 residues. The CDR3 loop reads CASSSGQASYEQYF. DNA for the CDR3: TGTGCCAGCAGTTCCGGACAGGCCTCCTACGAGCAGTACTTC.

The chain links TRBV10-3 to TRBJ1-1; D is unclear. V was clipped by 7 bases and J by 0 bases, with 15 bases between them. Germline CDR1 ENHRY, CDR2 SYGVKD. CDR3 length: 15 amino acids. CDR3 residues: CAIKLRVGMNTEAFF. CDR3 DNA: TGTGCCATCAAACTTCGAGTGGGTATGAACACTGAAGCTTTCTTT.

This chain links TRBV27 with TRBJ2-7; D may be TRBD1 or TRBD2 (5 bases each). Germline loops: CDR1 MNHEY, CDR2 SMNVEV (reference sequence). This CDR3 spans 14 amino acids. Trimming pared 6 bases from V and 0 bases from J, leaving 12 bases between. The CDR3 DNA sequence: TGTGCCAGCAGCCGGGACGCCCGCTCCTACGAGCAGTACTTC. The encoded protein is CASSRDARSYEQYF.

The chain employs TRBV30 and TRBJ1-1; D possibly corresponds to TRBD1 (6 bases). Germline assignment: CDR1 GTSNPN and CDR2 SVGIG (reference sequence). The V and J ends lost 0 bases and 0 bases respectively, with 14 bases between them. The CDR3 contains 16 residues. The CDR3 DNA is TGTGCCTGGAGTGTTAGGGGGGCGCTGGTGAACACTGAAGCTTTCTTT. Translating it yields CAWSVRGALVNTEAFF.

This chain uses TRBV7-9 with TRBJ1-2; D call uncertain. Trimming cost V 1 base and J 7 bases, with 4 bases left between them. The germline V gene has CDR1 SEHNR and CDR2 FQNEAQ (reference sequence). This CDR3 has 11 residues. The chain's CDR3 is CASSLVSGYTF. Here the CDR3 DNA reads TGTGCCAGCAGCTTAGTTTCTGGCTACACCTTC.

CDR3 loop: CASSQDGLAGEINEQFF. In DNA form, the CDR3 reads TGTGCCAGCAGCCAAGACGGACTAGCGGGAGAGATCAATGAGCAGTTCTTC. The chain joins TRBV4-2 to TRBJ2-1; 13 nucleotides match TRBD2. Germline CDR1 reads LGHNA; CDR2 reads YNFKEQ. The CDR3 covers 17 residues. The trim removed 0 bases at V and 6 bases at J, leaving 5 bases unmatched.

The rearrangement links TRBV7-9 to TRBJ1-2, with 8 bases lining up with TRBD1. Germline CDR1 SEHNR, CDR2 FQNEAQ (reference sequence). Trimming removed 5 bases from V and 5 bases from J; junction bases left unmatched: 4. CDR3 length: 13 amino acids. CDR3 bases: TGTGCCAGCAGCACCCGGACAGGGTATGGCTACACCTTC. Its protein product is CASSTRTGYGYTF. Based on the CDR3 plus reference TRBV7-9 and TRBJ1-2, the full variable domain is DTGVSQNPRHKITKRGQNVTFRCDPISEHNRLYWYRQTLGQGPEFLTYFQNEAQLEKSRLLSDRFSAERPKGSFSTLEIQRTEQGDSAMYLCASSTRTGYGYTFGSGTRLTVV.

The CDR3 DNA sequence: TGTGCCATTCGGGACTCTGGGCCCGGCGCTGAAGCTTTCTTT. Residues: CAIRDSGPGAEAFF. The chain is built from TRBV10-3 and TRBJ1-1; TRBD1 might be the D (5 bases). The CDR3 covers 14 residues. Germline loops: CDR1 ENHRY, CDR2 SYGVKD. Trimming removed 9 bases at V and 6 bases at J, with 20 bases between.

The chain combines TRBV7-9 with TRBJ2-3, with D tentatively TRBD1 (6 bases). Per germline, CDR1 SEHNR and CDR2 FQNEAQ (reference sequence). This CDR3 comprises 14 residues. V lost 4 bases, J lost 6 bases, and 14 bases lay in between. CDR3 region: CASSSRDTEDTQYF. CDR3 nucleotide sequence: TGTGCCAGCAGCTCCCGGGACACTGAGGATACGCAGTATTTT.

J is TRBJ1-1 and V is TRBV19; perhaps TRBD1 as D (6 bases). CDR1 and CDR2 from the germline V gene are LNHDA and SQIVND (reference sequence). The V end was cut by 3 bases, the J end by 0 bases, with 11 bases between. The CDR3 totals 15 residues. Here the CDR3 reads CASSIFGGLNTEAFF. CDR3 coding DNA: TGTGCCAGTAGTATTTTCGGGGGCCTGAACACTGAAGCTTTCTTT.

This clone was seen only a few times. This chain connects TRBV10-3 to TRBJ1-1; D is undetermined. Germline CDR1 ENHRY, CDR2 SYGVKD. Trimming took 2 bases from V and 7 from J, leaving 8 bases between them. This CDR3 has 12 amino acids. The chain's CDR3 is CAISEGTHEAFF. In nucleotides, the CDR3 is TGTGCCATCAGTGAGGGTACCCATGAAGCTTTCTTT.

The chain is built from TRBV9 and TRBJ2-3; no firm D call. V was trimmed by 4 bases and J by 4 bases, leaving 13 bases between them. From germline, CDR1 is SGDLS and CDR2 YYNGEE. This CDR3 region has 14 residues. The CDR3 reads CASSLGPGADTQYF. The CDR3 DNA reads TGTGCCAGCAGCCTAGGTCCTGGAGCAGATACGCAGTATTTT.

The rearrangement uses TRBV5-1 and TRBJ2-3, with TRBD2 identical over 12 bases. The CDR3 is 15 residues long. Losses at the gene ends were 4 bases for V and 5 bases for J; bases not matched to a gene: 5. The germline V gene has CDR1 SGHRS and CDR2 YFSETQ. CDR3 DNA: TGCGCCAGCAGCCTGACTAGCGGGAGTATAGATACGCAGTATTTT. Translation gives CASSLTSGSIDTQYF.

This clone was detected only once. The chain links TRBV28 to TRBJ1-5; a possible D gene is TRBD1 (5 bases). Trimming cost V 4 bases and J 2 bases, with 12 bases left between them. Per the germline V gene, CDR1 is MDHEN and CDR2 is SYDVKM. The CDR3 runs 15 residues. CDR3 in DNA: TGTGCCAGCAGTTGGGGAGGGGTGGGCAATCAGCCCCAGCATTTT. The encoded protein is CASSWGGVGNQPQHF.

This chain links TRBV6-4 with TRBJ2-3; possible D gene TRBD1, 6 bases. Germline lookup yields CDR1 MRHNA and CDR2 SNTAGT. The CDR3 spans 16 residues. V was cut by 10 bases and J by 3 bases, with 23 bases left in between. This chain's CDR3 is CANHSTRGQGTDTQYF. The CDR3 coding sequence is TGTGCCAACCATTCCACCAGGGGTCAGGGTACAGATACGCAGTATTTT.

V is TRBV6-1 and J is TRBJ2-1; possible D gene TRBD2, 8 bases. Germline-derived CDR1 and CDR2 are MNHNS and SASEGT. V shed 0 bases and J shed 8 bases, with 17 bases lying between them. The CDR3 totals 16 residues. The CDR3 bases are TGTGCCAGCAGTGAAGCAGCGGGGGAAGGGGGCGATGAGCAGTTCTTC. Translating gives CASSEAAGEGGDEQFF.

CDR3 in amino acids: CASSHFRDDPGYTF. In nucleotides, the CDR3 is TGCGCCAGCAGCCACTTTCGGGACGATCCTGGCTACACCTTC. The genes are TRBV4-1 and TRBJ1-2, with D tentatively TRBD1 (5 bases). Germline V gene lookup returns CDR1 MGHRA and CDR2 YSYEKL. The length of the CDR3 is 14 residues. Between the trimmed V and J ends, which lost 3 bases and 7 bases, there was a span of 15 bases.

This sequence joins TRBV7-2 and TRBJ2-7, with D tentatively TRBD2 (6 bases). V dropped 2 bases and J dropped 7 bases, with 15 bases sitting between them. CDR3 length: 14 residues. From germline, CDR1 is SGHTA and CDR2 FQGNSA. The CDR3 region has the DNA TGTGCCAGCAGCTTAAAGGCGGGGCCAGCAGAGCAGTACTTC. Amino acids: CASSLKAGPAEQYF. The full variable domain, in which reference TRBV7-2 and TRBJ2-7 provide the parts outside the CDR3, is GAGVSQSPSNKVTEKGKDVELRCDPISGHTALYWYRQSLGQGLEFLIYFQGNSAPDKSGLPSDRFSAERTGGSVSTLTIQRTQQEDSAVYLCASSLKAGPAEQYFGPGTRLTVT.

This chain joins TRBV15 and TRBJ2-7; a possible D gene is TRBD2 (6 bases). The CDR3 length is 14 residues. Germline lookup yields CDR1 LNHNV and CDR2 YYDKDF (reference sequence). Trimming took 3 bases from V and 1 from J, leaving 10 bases between them. For the CDR3, the DNA is TGTGCCACCAGCAGTTCTGCGGGGTCCTACGAGCAGTACTTC. Protein sequence: CATSSSAGSYEQYF.